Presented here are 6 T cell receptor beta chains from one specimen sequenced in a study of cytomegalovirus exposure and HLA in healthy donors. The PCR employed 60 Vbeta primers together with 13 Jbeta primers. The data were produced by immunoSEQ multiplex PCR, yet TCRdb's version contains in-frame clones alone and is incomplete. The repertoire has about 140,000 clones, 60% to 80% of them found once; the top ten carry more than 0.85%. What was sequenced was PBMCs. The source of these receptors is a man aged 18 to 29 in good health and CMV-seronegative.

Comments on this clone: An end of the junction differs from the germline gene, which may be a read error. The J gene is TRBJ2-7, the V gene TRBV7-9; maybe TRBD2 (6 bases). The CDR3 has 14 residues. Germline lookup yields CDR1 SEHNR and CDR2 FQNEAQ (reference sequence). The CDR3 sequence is CSSSLAEGPYEQYF. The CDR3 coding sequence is TGTTCCAGCAGCTTAGCGGAGGGCCCCTACGAGCAGTACTTC.

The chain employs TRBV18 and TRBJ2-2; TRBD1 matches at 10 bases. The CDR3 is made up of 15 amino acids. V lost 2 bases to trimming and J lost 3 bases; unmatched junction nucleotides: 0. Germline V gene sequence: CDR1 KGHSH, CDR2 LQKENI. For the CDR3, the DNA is TGTGCCAGCTCACCAGGGACAGGGGACACCGGGGAGCTGTTTTTT. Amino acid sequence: CASSPGTGDTGELFF. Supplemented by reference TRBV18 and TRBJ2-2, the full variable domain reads NAGVMQNPRHLVRRRGQEARLRCSPMKGHSHVYWYRQLPEEGLKFMVYLQKENIIDESGMPKERFSAEFPKEGPSILRIQQVVRGDSAAYFCASSPGTGDTGELFFGEGSRLTVL.

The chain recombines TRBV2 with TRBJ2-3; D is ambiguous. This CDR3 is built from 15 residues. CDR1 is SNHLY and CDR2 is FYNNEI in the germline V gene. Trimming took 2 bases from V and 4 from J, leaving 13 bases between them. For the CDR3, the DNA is TGTGCCAGCAGTGAACGACACCTCAGGCCAGATACGCAGTATTTT. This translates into CASSERHLRPDTQYF.

The CDR3 DNA reads as TGCAGTGCTAAGGGGTACAATGAGCAGTTCTTC. Translated, it gives CSAKGYNEQFF. The chain couples TRBV20-1 to TRBJ2-1, with D possibly TRBD1 on 5 matching bases. Germline V gives CDR1 DFQATT, CDR2 SNEGSKA (reference sequence). The CDR3 has 11 amino acids. Trimming cost V 4 bases and J 4 bases, with 5 bases left between them.

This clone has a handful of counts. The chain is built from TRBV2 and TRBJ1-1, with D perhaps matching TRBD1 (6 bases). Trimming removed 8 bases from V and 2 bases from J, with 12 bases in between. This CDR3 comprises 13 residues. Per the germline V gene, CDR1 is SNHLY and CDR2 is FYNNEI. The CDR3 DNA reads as TGTGCCAGCTGCAAGGACAGTAACACTGAAGCTTTCTTT. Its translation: CASCKDSNTEAFF.

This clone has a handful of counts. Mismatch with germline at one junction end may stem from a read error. CDR3 region: CSVDSGGTDTQYF. The CDR3 nucleotides are TGCAGCGTTGATTCAGGGGGCACTGATACGCAGTATTTT. This chain connects TRBV29-1 to TRBJ2-3; 8 bases match TRBD1. CDR1 and CDR2 (germline): SQVTM, ANQGSEA. The length of the CDR3 is 13 residues.